These T cell receptor beta chains were read from a single sample in a study of blood T cell repertoires in COVID-19. Only in-frame clones appear in the TCRdb table, and some are missing; sequencing was by immunoSEQ multiplex PCR. The sample lists about 300,000 clones, 83% occurring once. Sequencing was performed on peripheral blood. Receptors originate from a woman aged 50 to 60 with acute or convalescent COVID-19. Each CDR3 is given with its conserved first and last residue. The order of the fields is V gene, J gene, CDR3 protein.

v_gene: TRBV27; j_gene: TRBJ1-5; CDR3aa: CASRESSNQPQHF
v_gene: TRBV28; j_gene: TRBJ1-1; CDR3aa: CASSPAPAGNTEAFF
v_gene: TRBV5-4; j_gene: TRBJ2-1; CDR3aa: CASSLGLAGDYNEQFF
v_gene: TRBV6-5; j_gene: TRBJ2-3; CDR3aa: CASSYPAQGTDTQYF
v_gene: TRBV12-3/TRBV12-4; j_gene: TRBJ1-2; CDR3aa: CASSFVGASGYTF
v_gene: TRBV30; j_gene: TRBJ2-5; CDR3aa: CAWDGLAKTQYF
v_gene: TRBV7-9; j_gene: TRBJ2-2; CDR3aa: CASSLPSGGGTGELFF
v_gene: TRBV25-1; j_gene: TRBJ2-2; CDR3aa: CASSETDRGTGELFF
v_gene: TRBV5-1; j_gene: TRBJ2-3; CDR3aa: CASSLVLGDSGTDTQYF
v_gene: TRBV27; j_gene: TRBJ2-1; CDR3aa: CASSLSGGRGYEQFF
v_gene: TRBV19; j_gene: TRBJ1-6; CDR3aa: CASRRTGYNSPLHF
v_gene: TRBV27; j_gene: TRBJ2-7; CDR3aa: CASSPNSGRTYEQYF
v_gene: TRBV19; j_gene: TRBJ2-3; CDR3aa: CASSLATGTDTQYF
v_gene: TRBV5-1; j_gene: TRBJ2-3; CDR3aa: CASRDSYTDTQYF
v_gene: TRBV12-3/TRBV12-4; j_gene: TRBJ2-3; CDR3aa: CATGGGGTDTQYF
v_gene: TRBV19; j_gene: TRBJ2-4; CDR3aa: CASSTAGQGIPLAKNIQYF
v_gene: TRBV7-2; j_gene: TRBJ1-2; CDR3aa: CASSLDGRGGNYGYTF
v_gene: TRBV30; j_gene: TRBJ1-2; CDR3aa: CAWSTAGGDGGAYGYTF
v_gene: TRBV9; j_gene: TRBJ1-4; CDR3aa: CASSVGGMANEKLFF
v_gene: TRBV6-6; j_gene: TRBJ2-7; CDR3aa: CASSSRDRGGEQYF
v_gene: TRBV7-9; j_gene: TRBJ2-2; CDR3aa: CAMRGIIGELFF
v_gene: TRBV7-2; j_gene: TRBJ1-4; CDR3aa: CASSLRQGPNEKLFF
v_gene: TRBV5-4; j_gene: TRBJ2-1; CDR3aa: CASSTGLAANNEQFF
v_gene: TRBV19; j_gene: TRBJ2-3; CDR3aa: CASRDKGTDTQYF
v_gene: TRBV7-2; j_gene: TRBJ2-7; CDR3aa: CASSLHGGYYEQYF
v_gene: TRBV19; j_gene: TRBJ2-7; CDR3aa: CASSSSGQRSYEQYF
v_gene: TRBV18; j_gene: TRBJ2-3; CDR3aa: CASSLTNSLGQILTDTQYF
v_gene: TRBV6-5; j_gene: TRBJ2-2; CDR3aa: CASVRGASTGELFF